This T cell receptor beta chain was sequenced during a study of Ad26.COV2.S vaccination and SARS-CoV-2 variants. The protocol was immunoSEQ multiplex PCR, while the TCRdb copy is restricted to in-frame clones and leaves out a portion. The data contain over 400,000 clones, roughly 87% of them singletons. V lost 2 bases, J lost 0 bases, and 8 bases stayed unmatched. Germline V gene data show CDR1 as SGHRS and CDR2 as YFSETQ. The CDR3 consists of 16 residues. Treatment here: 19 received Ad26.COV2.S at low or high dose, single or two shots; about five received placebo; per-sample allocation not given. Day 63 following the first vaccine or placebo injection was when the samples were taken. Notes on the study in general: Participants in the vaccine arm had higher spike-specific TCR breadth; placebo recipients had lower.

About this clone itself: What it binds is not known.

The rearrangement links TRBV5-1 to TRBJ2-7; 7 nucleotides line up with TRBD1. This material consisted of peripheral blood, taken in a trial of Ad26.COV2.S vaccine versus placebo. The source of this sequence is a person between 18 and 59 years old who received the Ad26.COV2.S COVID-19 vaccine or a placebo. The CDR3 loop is CASSFIRQGLSYEQYF. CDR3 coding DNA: TGCGCCAGCAGCTTCATCCGACAGGGCCTCTCCTACGAGCAGTACTTC.